What follows is one T cell receptor (beta chain) and its context. Libraries were prepared by immunoSEQ multiplex PCR; TCRdb keeps only in-frame clonotypes and omits some of them. This sample has about 75,000 clones, with more than 70% found just once. The data are from a study of blood T cell repertoires in COVID-19. There are 15 residues in the CDR3. Between the trimmed V and J ends, which lost 4 bases and 0 bases, there was a span of 10 bases. This TCR came from a human donor in a cohort sampled during active COVID-19. The specimen was peripheral blood. The chain carries TRBV23-1 and TRBJ1-5; the D gene is possibly TRBD1 (5 bases). TRBV23-1 carries the ORF label, with uncertain function. DNA for the CDR3: TGCGCCAGCAGTCCCCCAGGGTATAGCAATCAGCCCCAGCATTTT. As protein: CASSPPGYSNQPQHF.